This T cell receptor (beta chain) comes out of a study of T cell changes during pregnancy in multiple sclerosis. Assay used: immunoSEQ multiplex PCR; TCRdb lists only in-frame clones, some missing. Altogether roughly 79,000 clones are present, 75% to 95% being singletons, with the ten largest covering 0.43%. This CDR3 is 15 amino acids long. With 0 bases removed from V and 6 bases from J, the gap between germline ends came to 13 bases. Germline V CDR1 and CDR2: SGHRS, YFSETQ. This clonotype originated in a female donor with multiple sclerosis, enrolled in a pregnancy study. The genes are TRBV5-1 and TRBJ1-5; tentatively, D is TRBD1 (6 bases). Sequences were derived from CD4+ T cells from peripheral blood mononuclear cells, sampled before pregnancy. In nucleotides, the CDR3 is TGCGCCAGCAGCTTGGGGGGACATCAGGGTCAGCCCCAGCATTTT. This gives the protein CASSLGGHQGQPQHF.